Listed below are T cell receptor beta chains from one sample, sequenced in a study of cytomegalovirus exposure and HLA in healthy donors. Clones were sequenced by immunoSEQ multiplex PCR, and TCRdb holds only the in-frame ones, with some missing. The profile shows roughly 120,000 clones, roughly nine tenths of them singletons. The source material was PBMCs. The receptors were sampled from a man aged 25 to 40 in good health and CMV-seronegative. Both conserved end residues are part of each CDR3. The D gene is left open where the match is weak. Not all rows give a size; the values are once, few, many and, for expanded clones, a class.

>TRBJ1-2|TRBD1|-|TRBV4-1
CASSQGTGTWGGYTF
TGCGCCAGCAGCCAAGGGACAGGGACTTGGGGTGGCTACACCTTC
>TRBJ1-2|TRBD1|-|TRBV4-3
CASSPGTGSILYTF
TGCGCCAGCAGCCCCGGGACAGGATCTATACTCTACACCTTC
>TRBJ1-4|TRBD1|-|TRBV5-6
CASSRQGMGRVTNEKLFF
TGTGCCAGCAGCCGACAGGGCATGGGTCGTGTAACTAATGAAAAACTGTTTTTT
>TRBJ1-3|-|-|TRBV21-1
CASSSPLIQIRVANTIYF
TGTGCCAGCAGCAGCCCCCTTATACAGATCCGAGTGGCAAACACCATATATTTT
>TRBJ2-7|-|-|TRBV2
CASSDQVPLEQYF
TGTGCCAGCAGTGATCAGGTACCTTTAGAGCAGTACTTC
>TRBJ1-2|-|-|TRBV5-1
CASSLEAGSSYGYTF
TGCGCCAGCAGCTTGGAAGCAGGTTCCTCCTATGGCTACACCTTC
>TRBJ2-7|-|-|TRBV13
CASSLTGGSYEQYF
TGTGCCAGCAGTTTGACAGGCGGCTCCTACGAGCAGTACTTC
>TRBJ1-5|-|-|TRBV20-1
CSARDGRAQHF
TGCAGTGCTAGAGATGGCCGGGCCCAGCATTTT
>TRBJ2-3|TRBD2|-|TRBV4-3
CASSQDQLAGFTDTQYF
TGCGCCAGCAGCCAAGATCAACTAGCGGGCTTCACAGATACGCAGTATTTT
>TRBJ2-2|TRBD1|-|TRBV7-9
CASSPRGQGPGELFF
TGTGCCAGCAGCCCTCGGGGACAGGGACCCGGGGAGCTGTTTTTT
>TRBJ1-5|TRBD1|few|TRBV6-1
CASSARQGWEPQHF
TGTGCCAGCAGTGCTCGACAGGGATGGGAGCCCCAGCATTTT
>TRBJ2-7|-|-|TRBV18
CASSAVGQPNEQYF
TGTGCCAGCTCAGCCGTGGGACAACCAAACGAGCAGTACTTC
>TRBJ2-7|-|-|TRBV28
CASSLVLYEQYF
TGTGCCAGCAGTTTAGTACTATACGAGCAGTACTTC
>TRBJ2-7|TRBD1|many|TRBV5-4
CASSQTGASSYEQYF
TGTGCCAGCAGCCAAACAGGGGCTAGCTCCTACGAGCAGTACTTC
>TRBJ2-7|-|-|TRBV7-9
CASSPRGYEQYF
TGTGCCAGCAGCCCCCGGGGGTACGAGCAGTACTTC
>TRBJ1-4|TRBD1|-|TRBV28
CASRPQGAGNEKLFF
TGTGCCAGCAGGCCTCAGGGGGCCGGTAATGAAAAACTGTTTTTT
>TRBJ2-7|TRBD1|-|TRBV27
CASSFGGAVRQGEFYEQYF
TGTGCCAGCAGTTTCGGCGGTGCAGTACGACAGGGGGAATTCTACGAGCAGTACTTC
>TRBJ2-3|TRBD2|-|TRBV2
CASSASGGLSDTQYF
TGTGCCAGCAGTGCTAGCGGGGGTTTGTCAGATACGCAGTATTTT
>TRBJ1-2|-|-|TRBV6-5
CASSYGEKGLSGYTF
TGTGCCAGCAGTTACGGGGAAAAGGGGCTGAGCGGCTACACCTTC
>TRBJ1-3|TRBD1|-|TRBV7-7
CASSSGTDSGNTIYF
TGTGCCAGCAGCTCCGGGACAGACTCTGGAAACACCATATATTTT
>TRBJ2-3|-|-|TRBV5-6
CASSLYSYGSDTQYF
TGTGCCAGCAGCTTGTACAGTTACGGCTCAGATACGCAGTATTTT
>TRBJ2-7|-|-|TRBV19
CASSLDSSYEQYF
TGTGCCAGTAGTTTGGACAGCTCCTACGAGCAGTACTTC
>TRBJ1-4|-|-|TRBV27
CASSFTFNEKLFF
TGTGCCAGCAGTTTTACTTTTAATGAAAAACTGTTTTTT
>TRBJ2-1|TRBD1|once|TRBV13
CASSSGTGGNEQFF
TGTGCCAGCAGCTCCGGGACAGGGGGTAACGAGCAGTTCTTC
>TRBJ1-1|TRBD1|once|TRBV9
CASSVDGQVNTEAFF
TGTGCCAGCAGCGTAGATGGACAGGTGAACACTGAAGCTTTCTTT
>TRBJ1-1|-|-|TRBV6-6
CASSYTGVMNTEAFF
TGTGCCAGCAGTTACACAGGAGTGATGAACACTGAAGCTTTCTTT
>TRBJ2-7|-|-|TRBV5-1
CASSLVPWGLNEQYF
TGCGCCAGCAGCTTGGTCCCATGGGGCCTAAACGAGCAGTACTTC
>TRBJ2-2|-|once|TRBV5-1
CASSLVRGSNTGELFF
TGCGCCAGCAGCTTGGTACGGGGTTCGAACACCGGGGAGCTGTTTTTT
>TRBJ2-7|TRBD1|-|TRBV6-5
CASSRGTVEQYF
TGTGCCAGCAGCAGGGGGACAGTTGAGCAGTACTTC
>TRBJ1-5|TRBD1|once|TRBV6-5
CASSYPAGQGNQPQHF
TGTGCCAGCAGTTATCCGGCGGGACAGGGCAATCAGCCCCAGCATTTT
>TRBJ2-7|TRBD2|-|TRBV28
CASSGSGGLSYEQYF
TGTGCCAGCAGTGGTAGCGGGGGGCTCTCCTACGAGCAGTACTTC
>TRBJ2-2|-|-|TRBV2
CASLSQNTGELFF
TGTGCCAGCCTCTCACAGAACACCGGGGAGCTGTTTTTT
>TRBJ2-6|-|-|TRBV5-1
CASSLTPSAGANVLTF
TGCGCCAGCAGCTTAACACCTAGCGCTGGGGCCAACGTCCTGACTTTC
>TRBJ1-6|TRBD1|-|TRBV29-1
CSARGQENSPLHF
TGCAGCGCCCGAGGACAGGAAAATTCACCCCTCCACTTT
>TRBJ1-6|-|-|TRBV14
CASSQGISRGRDSPLHF
TGTGCCAGCAGCCAAGGGATATCGCGGGGACGGGATTCACCCCTCCACTTT
>TRBJ1-3|-|-|TRBV19
CASSTYFSGNTIYF
TGTGCCAGTAGTACCTATTTCTCTGGAAACACCATATATTTT
>TRBJ2-3|-|-|TRBV6-5
CASSYSGDLWDTQYF
TGTGCCAGCAGTTACTCCGGAGACCTTTGGGATACGCAGTATTTT
>TRBJ1-1|-|-|TRBV27
CASSRDNPATEAFF
TGTGCCAGCAGTCGCGACAATCCTGCGACTGAAGCTTTCTTT
>TRBJ1-5|TRBD1|-|TRBV7-8
CASSSDRGIGNQPQHF
TGTGCCAGCAGCTCGGACAGGGGCATAGGCAATCAGCCCCAGCATTTT
>TRBJ2-7|TRBD1|-|TRBV2
CASSASGTGQLEQYF
TGTGCCAGCAGTGCCTCCGGGACAGGGCAGCTCGAGCAGTACTTC
>TRBJ2-1|TRBD1|-|TRBV6-5
CASRKGQGLYNEQFF
TGTGCCAGCAGAAAGGGACAGGGGCTATACAATGAGCAGTTCTTC
>TRBJ2-7|TRBD1|once|TRBV28
CASSSGTGEYEQYF
TGTGCCAGCAGCTCTGGGACAGGGGAATACGAGCAGTACTTC
>TRBJ2-7|TRBD1|-|TRBV11-2
CASSSGQGYEQYF
TGTGCCAGCAGCTCGGGACAGGGCTACGAGCAGTACTTC
>TRBJ1-2|TRBD1|-|TRBV10-3
CAIATGIYGYTF
TGTGCCATCGCGACAGGGATATATGGCTACACCTTC
>TRBJ1-1|-|-|TRBV29-1
CSVERGRGNTEAFF
TGCAGCGTTGAAAGGGGGAGAGGAAACACTGAAGCTTTCTTT
>TRBJ1-5|TRBD1|-|TRBV6-5
CASRGTGFSQPQHF
TGTGCCAGCAGGGGGACAGGTTTCAGTCAGCCCCAGCATTTT
>TRBJ1-2|-|-|TRBV14
CASSQDLYSSYGYTF
TGTGCCAGCAGCCAAGATCTTTACAGCTCCTATGGCTACACCTTC
>TRBJ2-1|TRBD2|-|TRBV7-9
CASSFVRGGFNEQFF
TGTGCCAGCAGCTTTGTACGGGGAGGGTTTAATGAGCAGTTCTTC
>TRBJ2-3|-|-|TRBV6-1
CASSELSGAISDTQYF
TGTGCCAGCAGTGAATTGTCAGGGGCCATTTCAGATACGCAGTATTTT
>TRBJ2-7|TRBD2|-|TRBV4-2
CASSQVAGTSGTYEQYF
TGTGCCAGCAGCCAAGTTGCAGGGACTAGCGGGACCTACGAGCAGTACTTC
>TRBJ2-7|-|-|TRBV19
CASSPDSISYEQYF
TGTGCCAGTAGCCCCGACTCCATCTCCTACGAGCAGTACTTC
>TRBJ2-3|TRBD1|-|TRBV9
CASTGGTQGVDTQYF
TGTGCCAGCACCGGGGGAACACAGGGGGTTGATACGCAGTATTTT
>TRBJ2-2|TRBD1|-|TRBV4-3
CASSHRTGDTGELFF
TGCGCCAGCAGCCACAGGACAGGGGACACCGGGGAGCTGTTTTTT